The entry below describes one T cell receptor beta chain. Its matching antigen is unknown. The data derive from a study of shared clonotypes between healthy human individuals. Study-level findings and limits: Naive CD4 clonotypes were shared across a few donors at around 5.4%. The authors expected sequencing depth to affect clonotype sharing among donors.

Naivety among CD8 cells was defined by CD45RO negativity and positive CCR7 selection, thereby excluding terminally differentiated effector memory CD45RA+ cells. The study drew its donors from healthy HIV-negative adults without recent acute infections or vaccinations. Per the original data handling: Junction-only immunoSEQ data arrived without quality scores, meaning filtering differed. The protocol was immunoSEQ multiplex PCR, while the TCRdb copy is restricted to in-frame clones and leaves out a portion. The V and J calls and clone size come from that table; D and trimming were worked out from the DNA. The table includes roughly 2.1 million clones, around 93% detected once. CDR3 length equals 17 residues. Trimming took 4 bases from V and 2 from J; bases not matched to a gene: 10. CDR1 and CDR2 (germline): LGHNA, YSLEER.

The sample taken for sequencing was naive CD8+ T cells from PBMCs. The TCR originated in a man aged 18-30 years in good health. Some clones in this sample may be carry-over from other donors' samples. This chain connects TRBV4-3 to TRBJ2-2, with 7 nucleotides matching TRBD1. The CDR3 reads CASSLMGQRFNTGELFF. CDR3 bases: TGCGCCAGCAGCCTGATGGGACAGAGGTTTAACACCGGGGAGCTGTTTTTT.